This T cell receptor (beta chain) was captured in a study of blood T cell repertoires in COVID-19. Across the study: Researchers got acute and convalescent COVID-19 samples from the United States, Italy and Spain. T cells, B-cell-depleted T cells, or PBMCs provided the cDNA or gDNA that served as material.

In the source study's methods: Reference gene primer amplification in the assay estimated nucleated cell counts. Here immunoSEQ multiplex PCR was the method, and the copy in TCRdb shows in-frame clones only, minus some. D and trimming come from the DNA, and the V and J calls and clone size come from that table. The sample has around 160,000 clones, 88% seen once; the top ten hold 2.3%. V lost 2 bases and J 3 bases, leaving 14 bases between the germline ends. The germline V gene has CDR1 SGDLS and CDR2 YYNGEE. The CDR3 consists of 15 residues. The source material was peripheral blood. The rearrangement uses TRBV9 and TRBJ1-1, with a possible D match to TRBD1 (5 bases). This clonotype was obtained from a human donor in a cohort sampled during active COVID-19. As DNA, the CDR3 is TGTGCCAGCAGCGTCGGCGGGGGAATGGACACTGAAGCTTTCTTT. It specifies CASSVGGGMDTEAFF.